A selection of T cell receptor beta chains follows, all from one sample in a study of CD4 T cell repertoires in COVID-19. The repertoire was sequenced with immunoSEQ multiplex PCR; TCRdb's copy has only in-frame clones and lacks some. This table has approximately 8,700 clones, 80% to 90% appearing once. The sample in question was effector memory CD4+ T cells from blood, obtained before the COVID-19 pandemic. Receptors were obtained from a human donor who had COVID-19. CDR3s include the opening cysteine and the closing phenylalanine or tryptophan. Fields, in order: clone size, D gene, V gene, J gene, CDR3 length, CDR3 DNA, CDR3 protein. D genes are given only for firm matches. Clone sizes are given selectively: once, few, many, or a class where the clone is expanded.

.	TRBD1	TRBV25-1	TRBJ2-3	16	TGTGCCAGCAGTGATTTGACAGGGGAAGGGACAGATACGCAGTATTTT	CASSDLTGEGTDTQYF
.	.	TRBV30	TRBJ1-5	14	TGTGCCTGGAGTGTCAGGGCCATCAATCAGCCCCAGCATTTT	CAWSVRAINQPQHF
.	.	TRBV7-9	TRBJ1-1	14	TGTGCCAGCAGCCCCTCAGGGGCGAACACTGAAGCTTTCTTT	CASSPSGANTEAFF
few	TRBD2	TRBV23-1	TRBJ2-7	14	TGCGCCAGCAGCCTGAGCGGGATGGCCTACGAGCAGTACTTC	CASSLSGMAYEQYF
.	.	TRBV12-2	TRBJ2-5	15	TGTGCAAGTCGCTTCAGTGACAGGGGGCCAGAGACCCAGTACTTC	CASRFSDRGPETQYF
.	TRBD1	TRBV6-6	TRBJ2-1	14	TGTGCCAGCAGCCCGGACAGGGTTTCGGATGAGCAGTTCTTC	CASSPDRVSDEQFF
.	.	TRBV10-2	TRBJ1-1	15	TGCGCCAGCAGATCGTCGGCGGGGCAGAACACTGAAGCTTTCTTT	CASRSSAGQNTEAFF
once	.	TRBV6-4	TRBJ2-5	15	TGTGCCAGCAGTGACTTGGAGGCAGATCAAGAGACCCAGTACTTC	CASSDLEADQETQYF
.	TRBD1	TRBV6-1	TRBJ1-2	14	TGTGCCAGCAGGATGGGACAGGAGCGTCCTGGCTACACCTTC	CASRMGQERPGYTF
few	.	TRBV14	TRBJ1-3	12	TGTGCCAGCAGCCAATCGGGGTACACCATATATTTT	CASSQSGYTIYF
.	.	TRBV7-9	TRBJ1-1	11	TGTGCCAGCAGGCGCACAGGGGAAGCTTTCTTT	CASRRTGEAFF
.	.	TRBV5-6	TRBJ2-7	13	TGTGCCAGCAGCTTGGCCCACTCCTACGAGCAGTACTTC	CASSLAHSYEQYF
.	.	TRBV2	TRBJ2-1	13	TGTGCCAGCACTCCGGGGGTCTACAATGAGCAGTTCTTC	CASTPGVYNEQFF
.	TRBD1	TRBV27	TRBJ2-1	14	TGTGCCAGCAGACGCGGGACAGGGCCGTGGGAGCAGTTCTTC	CASRRGTGPWEQFF
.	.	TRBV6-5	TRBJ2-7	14	TGTGCCAGCAGTCAAGATGCGCGTTCCTACGAGCAGTACTTC	CASSQDARSYEQYF
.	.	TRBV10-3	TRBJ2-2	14	TGTGCCATCAGTGAGGCGGGAAACACCGGGGAGCTGTTTTTT	CAISEAGNTGELFF
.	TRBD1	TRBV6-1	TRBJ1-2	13	TGTGCCAGCAGCCCGGGACAGTACTATGGCTACACCTTC	CASSPGQYYGYTF
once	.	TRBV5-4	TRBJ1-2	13	TGTGCCAGCAGCTTGGGACAGGACTATGGCTACACCTTC	CASSLGQDYGYTF
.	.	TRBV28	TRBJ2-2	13	TGTGCCAGCAGTTCCTCGAACACCGGGGAGCTGTTTTTT	CASSSSNTGELFF
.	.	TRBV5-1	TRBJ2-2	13	TGCGCCAGCAGCTTGGCCAGTGGCGGGGAGCTGTTTTTT	CASSLASGGELFF
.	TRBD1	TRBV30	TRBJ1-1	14	TGTGCCTGGAGTGGAGGGGGCATGAACACTGAAGCTTTCTTT	CAWSGGGMNTEAFF
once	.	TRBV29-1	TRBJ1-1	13	TGCAGCGTTGGTGGACAGAAGAACACTGAAGCTTTCTTT	CSVGGQKNTEAFF
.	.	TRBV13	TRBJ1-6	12	TGTGCCAGCAGCTTAGGTAGCTCACCCCTCCACTTT	CASSLGSSPLHF
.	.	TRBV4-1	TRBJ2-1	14	TGCGCCAGCAGCCGAGAAGGACAGCTCAATGAGCAGTTCTTC	CASSREGQLNEQFF
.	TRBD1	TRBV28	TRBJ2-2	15	TGTGCCAGCAAAAGGACAGGGGGAATCACCGGGGAGCTGTTTTTT	CASKRTGGITGELFF
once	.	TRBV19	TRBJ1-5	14	TGTGCCAGTAGACAGGGTCTCGGCAATCAGCCCCAGCATTTT	CASRQGLGNQPQHF
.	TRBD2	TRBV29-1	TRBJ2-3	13	TGCAGCGTTATATGGGGGGGGACAGATACGCAGTATTTT	CSVIWGGTDTQYF
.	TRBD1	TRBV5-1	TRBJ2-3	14	TGCGCCACTACGACGGGGACAGGCACAGATACGCAGTATTTT	CATTTGTGTDTQYF
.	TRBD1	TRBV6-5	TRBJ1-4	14	TGTGCCAGCAGTTACAGGACAGGGTATGAAAAACTGTTTTTT	CASSYRTGYEKLFF
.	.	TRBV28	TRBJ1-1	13	TGTGCCAGCAGTTCCAGTGTGAACACTGAAGCTTTCTTT	CASSSSVNTEAFF
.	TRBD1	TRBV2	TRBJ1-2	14	TGTGCCAGCAGTCCAGGGGGTACGAACTATGGCTACACCTTC	CASSPGGTNYGYTF
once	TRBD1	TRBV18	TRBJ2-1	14	TGTGCCAGCTCACCAGAAAACAGGGGCAATGAGCAGTTCTTC	CASSPENRGNEQFF
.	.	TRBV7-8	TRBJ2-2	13	TGTGCCAGCAGCAAACGGGAGCTCGGGGAGCTGTTTTTT	CASSKRELGELFF
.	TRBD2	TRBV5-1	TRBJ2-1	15	TGCGCCTCCGGGGGGTCTGCGGGAGGTATAAATGAGCAGTTCTTC	CASGGSAGGINEQFF
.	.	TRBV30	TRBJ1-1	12	TGTGCCTGGGGTACAAGAAACACTGAAGCTTTCTTT	CAWGTRNTEAFF
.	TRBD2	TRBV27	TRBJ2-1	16	TGTGCCAGCCGGTTCGGGACGGGGGGAATTTACAATGAGCAGTTCTTC	CASRFGTGGIYNEQFF
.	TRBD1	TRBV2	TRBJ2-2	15	TGTGCCAGCAGTCCAGGGGGCCCTACCACCGGGGAGCTGTTTTTT	CASSPGGPTTGELFF
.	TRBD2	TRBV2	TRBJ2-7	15	TGTGCCAGCAGAGTCGGACTAGCGGGAGGAGGAGAGCAGTACTTC	CASRVGLAGGGEQYF
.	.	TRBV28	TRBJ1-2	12	TGTGCCAGCAGTCCACAGGGCTATGGCTACACCTTC	CASSPQGYGYTF
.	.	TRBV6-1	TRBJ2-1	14	TGTGCCAGCAGTGAAATGGGACTTTACAATGAGCAGTTCTTC	CASSEMGLYNEQFF
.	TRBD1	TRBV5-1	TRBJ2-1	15	TGCGCCAGCAGCACCCTAATGGGGACAGCCAATGAGCAGTTCTTC	CASSTLMGTANEQFF
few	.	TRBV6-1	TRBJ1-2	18	TGTGCCAGCAGTGAAGAGGGGGGGACGTCAATTCTGGGGGGTGGCTACACCTTC	CASSEEGGTSILGGGYTF
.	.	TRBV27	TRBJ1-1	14	TGTGCCAGCAGTTCTCCGTCCTTGAACACTGAAGCTTTCTTT	CASSSPSLNTEAFF
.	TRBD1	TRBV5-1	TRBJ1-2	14	TGCGCCAGCAGCGAAGGACAGGGTCCCTGGGGCTACACCTTC	CASSEGQGPWGYTF
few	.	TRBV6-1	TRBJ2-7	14	TGTGCCAGCAGTCCACACCTAGAACCCTACGAGCAGTACTTC	CASSPHLEPYEQYF
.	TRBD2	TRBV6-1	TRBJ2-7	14	TGTGCCAGCATACGGACTAGCGCCTCCTACGAGCAGTACTTC	CASIRTSASYEQYF
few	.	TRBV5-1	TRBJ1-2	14	TGCGCCAGCAGCCCCGGGTGGAATAACTATGGCTACACCTTC	CASSPGWNNYGYTF
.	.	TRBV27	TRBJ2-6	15	TGTGCCAGCAGTTTGAGGGTATCTGGGGCCAACGTCCTGACTTTC	CASSLRVSGANVLTF
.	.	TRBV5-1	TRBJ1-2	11	TGCGCCAGCAGCTCTGCGTCGGGCTACACCTTC	CASSSASGYTF